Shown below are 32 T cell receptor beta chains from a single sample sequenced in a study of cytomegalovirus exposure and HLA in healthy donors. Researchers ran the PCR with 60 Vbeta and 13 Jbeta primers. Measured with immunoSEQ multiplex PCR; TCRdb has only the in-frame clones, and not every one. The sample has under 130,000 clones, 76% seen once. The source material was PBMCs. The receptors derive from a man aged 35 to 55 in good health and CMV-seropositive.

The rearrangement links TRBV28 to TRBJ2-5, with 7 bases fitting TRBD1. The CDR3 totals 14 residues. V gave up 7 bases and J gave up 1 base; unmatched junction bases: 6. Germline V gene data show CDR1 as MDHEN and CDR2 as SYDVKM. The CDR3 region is CASTDRVPQETQYF. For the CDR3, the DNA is TGTGCCAGCACCGACAGGGTGCCCCAAGAGACCCAGTACTTC.

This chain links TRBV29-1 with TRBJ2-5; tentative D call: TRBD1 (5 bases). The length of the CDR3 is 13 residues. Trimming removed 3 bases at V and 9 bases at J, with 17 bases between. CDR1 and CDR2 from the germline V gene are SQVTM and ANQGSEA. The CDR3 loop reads CSVDRQGTGAQYF. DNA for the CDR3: TGCAGCGTTGACAGGCAGGGAACCGGAGCCCAGTACTTC.

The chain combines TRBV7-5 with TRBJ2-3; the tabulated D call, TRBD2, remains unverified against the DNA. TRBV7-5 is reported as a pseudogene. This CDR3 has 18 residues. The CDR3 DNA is TGTGCCAGAAGCGATACCCCCCTCGAGGCGGAGTGCACAGATACGCAGTATTTT. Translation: CARSDTPLEAECTDTQYF.

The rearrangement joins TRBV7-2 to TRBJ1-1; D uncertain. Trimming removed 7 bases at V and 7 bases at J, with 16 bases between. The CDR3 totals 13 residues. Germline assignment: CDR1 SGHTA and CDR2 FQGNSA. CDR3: CASTLSGGVEAFF. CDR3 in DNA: TGTGCCAGCACCCTTTCGGGCGGGGTTGAAGCTTTCTTT.

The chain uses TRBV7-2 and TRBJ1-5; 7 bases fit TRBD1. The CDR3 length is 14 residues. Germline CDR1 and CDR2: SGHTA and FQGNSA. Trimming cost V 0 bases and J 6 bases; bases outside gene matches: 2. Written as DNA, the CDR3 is TGTGCCAGCAGCTTAGCACAGGGGAGTCAGCCCCAGCATTTT. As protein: CASSLAQGSQPQHF. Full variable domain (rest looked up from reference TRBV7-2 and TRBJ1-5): GAGVSQSPSNKVTEKGKDVELRCDPISGHTALYWYRQSLGQGLEFLIYFQGNSAPDKSGLPSDRFSAERTGGSVSTLTIQRTQQEDSAVYLCASSLAQGSQPQHFGDGTRLSIL.

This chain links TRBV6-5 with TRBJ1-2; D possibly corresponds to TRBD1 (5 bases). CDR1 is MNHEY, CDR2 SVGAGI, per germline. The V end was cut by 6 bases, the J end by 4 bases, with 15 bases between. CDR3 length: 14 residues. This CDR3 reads CASSMQGPGYGYTF. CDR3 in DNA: TGTGCCAGCAGCATGCAGGGCCCGGGCTATGGCTACACCTTC.

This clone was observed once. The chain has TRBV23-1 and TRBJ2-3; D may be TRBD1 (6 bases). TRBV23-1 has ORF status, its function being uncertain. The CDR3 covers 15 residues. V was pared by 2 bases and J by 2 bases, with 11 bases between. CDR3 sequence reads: CASSQRDTFTDTQYF. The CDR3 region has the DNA TGCGCCAGCAGTCAAAGGGACACCTTCACAGATACGCAGTATTTT.

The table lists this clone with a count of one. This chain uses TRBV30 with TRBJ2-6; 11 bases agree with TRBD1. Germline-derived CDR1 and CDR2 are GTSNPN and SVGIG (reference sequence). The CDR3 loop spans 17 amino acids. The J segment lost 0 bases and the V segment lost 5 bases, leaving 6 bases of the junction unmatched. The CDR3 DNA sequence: TGTGCCTGGGCCCGGGACAGGGGGAGCTCTGGGGCCAACGTCCTGACTTTC. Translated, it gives CAWARDRGSSGANVLTF. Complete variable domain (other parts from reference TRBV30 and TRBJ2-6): SQTIHQWPATLVQPVGSPLSLECTVEGTSNPNLYWYRQAAGRGLQLLFYSVGIGQISSEVPQNLSASRPQDRQFILSSKKLLLSDSGFYLCAWARDRGSSGANVLTFGAGSRLTVL.

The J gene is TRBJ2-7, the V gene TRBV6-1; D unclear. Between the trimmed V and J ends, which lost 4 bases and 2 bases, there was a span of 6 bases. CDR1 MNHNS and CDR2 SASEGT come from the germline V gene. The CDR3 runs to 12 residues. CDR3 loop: CASSGPPYEQYF. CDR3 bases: TGTGCCAGCAGTGGGCCACCCTACGAGCAGTACTTC.

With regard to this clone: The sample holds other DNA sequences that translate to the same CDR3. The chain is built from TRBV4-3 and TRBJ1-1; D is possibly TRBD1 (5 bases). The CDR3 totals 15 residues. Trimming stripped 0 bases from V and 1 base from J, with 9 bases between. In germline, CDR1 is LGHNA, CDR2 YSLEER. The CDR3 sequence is CASSQDSQGNTEAFF. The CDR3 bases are TGCGCCAGCAGCCAAGACTCCCAGGGGAACACTGAAGCTTTCTTT.

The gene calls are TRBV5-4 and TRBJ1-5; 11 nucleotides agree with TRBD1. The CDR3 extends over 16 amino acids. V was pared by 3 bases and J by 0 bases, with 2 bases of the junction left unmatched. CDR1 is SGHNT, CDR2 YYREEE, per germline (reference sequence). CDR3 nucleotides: TGTGCCAGCAGCTCCGGGACAGGGGGTAGCAATCAGCCCCAGCATTTT. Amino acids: CASSSGTGGSNQPQHF.

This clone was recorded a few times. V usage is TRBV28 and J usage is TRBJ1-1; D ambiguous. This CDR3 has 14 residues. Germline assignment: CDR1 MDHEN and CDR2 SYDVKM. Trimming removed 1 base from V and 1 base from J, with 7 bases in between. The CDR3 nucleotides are TGTGCCAGCAGTTTATTGAGGCAGAACACTGAAGCTTTCTTT. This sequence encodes CASSLLRQNTEAFF.

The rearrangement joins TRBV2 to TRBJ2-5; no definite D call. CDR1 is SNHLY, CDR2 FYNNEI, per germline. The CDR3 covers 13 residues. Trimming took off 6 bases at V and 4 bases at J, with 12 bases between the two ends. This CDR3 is CASSLSTLETQYF. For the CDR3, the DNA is TGTGCCAGCAGCCTTTCTACTTTAGAGACCCAGTACTTC.

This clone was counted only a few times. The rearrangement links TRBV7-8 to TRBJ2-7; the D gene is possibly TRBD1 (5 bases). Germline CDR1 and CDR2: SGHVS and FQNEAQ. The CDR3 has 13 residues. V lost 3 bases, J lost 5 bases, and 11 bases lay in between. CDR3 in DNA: TGTGCCAGCAGCTTTAGAGCAGGGAACGAGCAGTACTTC. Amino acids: CASSFRAGNEQYF. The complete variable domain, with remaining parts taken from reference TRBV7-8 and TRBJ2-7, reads GAGVSQSPRYKVAKRGQDVALRCDPISGHVSLFWYQQALGQGPEFLTYFQNEAQLDKSGLPSDRFFAERPEGSVSTLKIQRTQQEDSAVYLCASSFRAGNEQYFGPGTRLTVT.

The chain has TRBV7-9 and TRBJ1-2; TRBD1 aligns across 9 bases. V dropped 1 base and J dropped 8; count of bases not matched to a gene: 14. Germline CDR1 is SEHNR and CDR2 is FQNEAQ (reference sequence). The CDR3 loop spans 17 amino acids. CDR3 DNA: TGTGCCAGCAGCTTAGTTTTAGGGTGGACAGGGGAGGGGGGCTACACCTTC. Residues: CASSLVLGWTGEGGYTF.

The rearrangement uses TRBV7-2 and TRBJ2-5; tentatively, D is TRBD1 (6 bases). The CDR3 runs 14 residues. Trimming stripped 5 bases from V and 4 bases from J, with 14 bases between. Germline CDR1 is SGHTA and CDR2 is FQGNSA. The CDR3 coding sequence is TGTGCCAGCAGCGACCCGGGCAGGGGAGAGACCCAGTACTTC. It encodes CASSDPGRGETQYF.

CDR3 protein: CASRPQGGSSYNEQFF. As DNA, the CDR3 is TGTGCCAGCCGCCCCCAAGGAGGGAGCTCCTACAATGAGCAGTTCTTC. The J gene is TRBJ2-1, the V gene TRBV4-2, with D possibly being TRBD2 (6 bases). CDR3 length equals 16 residues. The germline V gene encodes CDR1 LGHNA and CDR2 YNFKEQ. Trimming cost V 8 bases and J 0 bases, with 17 bases left between them.

The CDR3 protein is CASSLGSTGHHEQYF. The CDR3 DNA reads TGCGCCAGCAGCCTGGGGTCGACAGGGCACCACGAGCAGTACTTC. J is TRBJ2-7 and V is TRBV5-1, with 7 bases aligning to TRBD1. CDR1 SGHRS and CDR2 YFSETQ come from the germline V gene. The CDR3 is made up of 15 amino acids. V lost 4 bases, J lost 5 bases, and 12 bases stayed unmatched.

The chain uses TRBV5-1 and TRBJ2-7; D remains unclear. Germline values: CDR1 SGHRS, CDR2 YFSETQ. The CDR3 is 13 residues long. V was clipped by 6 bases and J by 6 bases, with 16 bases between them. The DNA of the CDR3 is TGCGCCAGCAAACTCCTGGAGATGGGCGAGCAGTACTTC. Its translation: CASKLLEMGEQYF.

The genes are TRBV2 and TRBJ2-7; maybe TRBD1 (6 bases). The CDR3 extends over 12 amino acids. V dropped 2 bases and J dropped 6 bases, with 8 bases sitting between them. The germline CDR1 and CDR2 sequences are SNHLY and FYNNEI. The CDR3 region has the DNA TGTGCCAGCAGTGAAACAGGGTCCGAGCAGTACTTC. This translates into CASSETGSEQYF.

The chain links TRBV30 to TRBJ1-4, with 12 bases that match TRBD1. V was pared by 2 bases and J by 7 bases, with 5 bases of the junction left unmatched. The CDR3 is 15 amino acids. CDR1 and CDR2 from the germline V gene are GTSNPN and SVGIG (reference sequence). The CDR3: CAWSLSGQGAEKLFF. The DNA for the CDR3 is TGTGCCTGGAGTTTGTCGGGACAGGGGGCTGAAAAACTGTTTTTT.

In DNA form, the CDR3 reads TGTGCCAGCCATGGACAGGGGGGTCAGCCCCAGCATTTT. Translating gives CASHGQGGQPQHF. The chain uses TRBV28 and TRBJ1-5; 10 nucleotides match TRBD1. V gave up 8 bases and J gave up 6 bases; unmatched junction bases: 4. Looked up from germline, CDR1 is MDHEN and CDR2 is SYDVKM. The CDR3 has 13 amino acids. The full variable domain, completed using reference TRBV28 and TRBJ1-5, is DVKVTQSSRYLVKRTGEKVFLECVQDMDHENMFWYRQDPGLGLRLIYFSYDVKMKEKGDIPEGYSVSREKKERFSLILESASTNQTSMYLCASHGQGGQPQHFGDGTRLSIL.

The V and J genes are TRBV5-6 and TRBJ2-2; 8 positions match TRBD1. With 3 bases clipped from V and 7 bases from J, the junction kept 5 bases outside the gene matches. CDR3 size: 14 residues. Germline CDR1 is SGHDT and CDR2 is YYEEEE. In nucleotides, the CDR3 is TGTGCCAGCAGCTCGGACAGGGCTGGCGGGGAGCTGTTTTTT. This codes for CASSSDRAGGELFF. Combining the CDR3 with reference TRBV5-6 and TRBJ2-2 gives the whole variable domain DAGVTQSPTHLIKTRGQQVTLRCSPKSGHDTVSWYQQALGQGPQFIFQYYEEEERQRGNFPDRFSGHQFPNYSSELNVNALLLGDSALYLCASSSDRAGGELFFGEGSRLTVL.

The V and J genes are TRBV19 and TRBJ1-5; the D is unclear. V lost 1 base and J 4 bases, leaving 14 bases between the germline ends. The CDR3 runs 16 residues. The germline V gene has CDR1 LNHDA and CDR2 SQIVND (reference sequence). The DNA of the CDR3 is TGTGCCAGTAGTATAGGCACGGCAGGTCTAAATCAGCCCCAGCATTTT. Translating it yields CASSIGTAGLNQPQHF.

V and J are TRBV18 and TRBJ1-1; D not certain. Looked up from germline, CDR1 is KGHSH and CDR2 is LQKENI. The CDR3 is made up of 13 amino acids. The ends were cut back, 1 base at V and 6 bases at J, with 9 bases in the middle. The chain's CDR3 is CASSPLLGAEAFF. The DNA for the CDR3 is TGTGCCAGCTCACCACTCCTCGGGGCTGAAGCTTTCTTT. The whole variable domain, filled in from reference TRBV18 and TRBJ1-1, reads NAGVMQNPRHLVRRRGQEARLRCSPMKGHSHVYWYRQLPEEGLKFMVYLQKENIIDESGMPKERFSAEFPKEGPSILRIQQVVRGDSAAYFCASSPLLGAEAFFGQGTRLTVV.

CDR3 DNA sequence: TGTGCCAGCAGTTCAACCGGGAGCAACACCGGGGAGCTGTTTTTT. Protein product: CASSSTGSNTGELFF. The chain recombines TRBV7-2 with TRBJ2-2; D possibly corresponds to TRBD2 (6 bases). The V gene's germline CDR1 is SGHTA and CDR2 FQGNSA. V gave up 6 bases and J gave up 2 bases, with 13 bases separating them. The CDR3 extends over 15 amino acids.

The CDR3 loop reads CASSSNRGYSPLHF. The DNA for the CDR3 is TGTGCCAGCAGCTCCAACAGGGGATATTCACCCCTCCACTTT. The V call is TRBV5-4, the J call TRBJ1-6, with TRBD1 matching 7 bases. The CDR3 runs to 14 residues. The junction had 5 bases not matched to a gene; V was cut back by 3 bases and J by 8 bases. Germline V gene data show CDR1 as SGHNT and CDR2 as YYREEE (reference sequence).

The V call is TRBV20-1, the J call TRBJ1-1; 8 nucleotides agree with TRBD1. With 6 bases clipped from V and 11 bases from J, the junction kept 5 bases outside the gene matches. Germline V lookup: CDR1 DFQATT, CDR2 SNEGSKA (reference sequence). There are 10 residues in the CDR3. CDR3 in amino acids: CSASTGVAFF. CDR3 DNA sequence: TGCAGTGCCTCGACAGGGGTCGCTTTCTTT.

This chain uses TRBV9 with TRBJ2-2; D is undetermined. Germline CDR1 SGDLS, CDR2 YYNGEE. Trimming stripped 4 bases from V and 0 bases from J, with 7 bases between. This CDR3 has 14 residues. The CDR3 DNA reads TGTGCCAGCAGCATGACACCGAACACCGGGGAGCTGTTTTTT. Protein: CASSMTPNTGELFF.

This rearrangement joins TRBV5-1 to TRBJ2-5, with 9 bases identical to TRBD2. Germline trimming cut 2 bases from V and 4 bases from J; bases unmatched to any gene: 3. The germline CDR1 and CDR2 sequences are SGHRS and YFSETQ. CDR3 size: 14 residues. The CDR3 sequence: CASSLGGGGETQYF. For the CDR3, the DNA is TGCGCCAGCAGCTTAGGCGGGGGGGGAGAGACCCAGTACTTC.

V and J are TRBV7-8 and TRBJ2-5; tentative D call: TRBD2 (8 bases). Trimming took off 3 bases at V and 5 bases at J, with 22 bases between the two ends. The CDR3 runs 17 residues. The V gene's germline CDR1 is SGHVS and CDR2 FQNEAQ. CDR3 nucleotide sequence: TGTGCCAGCAGCTTCGGGGGGGGACAGTCCCTTGGGGAGACCCAGTACTTC. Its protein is CASSFGGGQSLGETQYF. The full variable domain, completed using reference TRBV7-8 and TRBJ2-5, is GAGVSQSPRYKVAKRGQDVALRCDPISGHVSLFWYQQALGQGPEFLTYFQNEAQLDKSGLPSDRFFAERPEGSVSTLKIQRTQQEDSAVYLCASSFGGGQSLGETQYFGPGTRLLVL.

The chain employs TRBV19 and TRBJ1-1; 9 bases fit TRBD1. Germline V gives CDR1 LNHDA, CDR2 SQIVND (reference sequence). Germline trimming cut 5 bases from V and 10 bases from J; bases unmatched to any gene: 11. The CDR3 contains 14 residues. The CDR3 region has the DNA TGTGCCAGTAGTGCGGACAGGGGTGGATATCTAGCTTTCTTT. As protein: CASSADRGGYLAFF.